Below are 25 T cell receptor beta chains sequenced from a single sample in a study of cytomegalovirus exposure and HLA in healthy donors. Amplification used 60 Vbeta primers and 13 Jbeta primers. Sequenced by immunoSEQ multiplex PCR; TCRdb stores in-frame clones only, minus some. Here the sample spans roughly 100,000 clones, 71% being singletons. Sequencing was performed on PBMCs. The source is a female donor in good health and CMV-seronegative.

J is TRBJ2-7 and V is TRBV20-1; a possible D gene is TRBD1 (5 bases). Germline V gene data show CDR1 as DFQATT and CDR2 as SNEGSKA (reference sequence). Trimming pared 6 bases from V and 5 bases from J, leaving 11 bases between. The CDR3 runs 11 residues. CDR3 region: CSATPGNEQYF. As DNA, the CDR3 is TGCAGTGCAACTCCAGGGAACGAGCAGTACTTC.

The chain recombines TRBV29-1 with TRBJ2-3, with TRBD1 matching 9 bases. The J segment lost 3 bases and the V segment lost 6 bases, leaving 7 bases of the junction unmatched. There are 14 residues in the CDR3. CDR1 SQVTM and CDR2 ANQGSEA come from the germline V gene. Written as DNA, the CDR3 is TGCAGCGTGACGCCGACAGGGGGGACAGATACGCAGTATTTT. It is translated as CSVTPTGGTDTQYF.

The CDR3, as DNA: TGTGCCAGCAGCTTAGCTTCGAGGGAGCAGTACTTC. It specifies CASSLASREQYF. The V call is TRBV7-2, the J call TRBJ2-7; D is ambiguous. Per the germline V gene, CDR1 is SGHTA and CDR2 is FQGNSA. The CDR3 has 12 residues. The V end lost 0 bases, the J end lost 7 bases, and 7 bases lay between the germline ends.

The chain's CDR3 is CASSPGQGAYGYTF. In DNA, the CDR3 is TGTGCCAGCTCACCGGGACAGGGGGCTTATGGCTACACCTTC. The gene calls are TRBV18 and TRBJ1-2, with 12 bases lining up with TRBD1. This CDR3 region has 14 residues. In germline, CDR1 is KGHSH, CDR2 LQKENI. V dropped 3 bases and J dropped 5; count of bases not matched to a gene: 1.

This clone was detected only once. The V gene is TRBV19, the J gene TRBJ2-7; D call uncertain. Trimming left V 10 bases short and J 2 bases short, with 18 bases between. The V gene's germline CDR1 is LNHDA and CDR2 SQIVND (reference sequence). This CDR3 region has 14 residues. The CDR3 protein is CATATSTPAYEQYF. The DNA for the CDR3 is TGTGCCACCGCGACATCGACCCCCGCCTACGAGCAGTACTTC.

This clone has only a few counts. The chain recombines TRBV10-1 with TRBJ1-1, with D tentatively TRBD1 (6 bases). This CDR3 region has 15 residues. The V gene's germline CDR1 is WNHNN and CDR2 SYGVQD (reference sequence). V was clipped by 6 bases and J by 0 bases, with 14 bases between them. CDR3 nucleotide sequence: TGCGCCAGCAGCGAAAAGACAGGCATGAACACTGAAGCTTTCTTT. Translating gives CASSEKTGMNTEAFF.

J is TRBJ1-5 and V is TRBV30; no definite D call. CDR3 length: 13 residues. Looked up from germline, CDR1 is GTSNPN and CDR2 is SVGIG (reference sequence). Trimming removed 2 bases at V and 8 bases at J, with 13 bases between. This CDR3 reads CAWSLEDLEPQHF. Written as DNA, the CDR3 is TGTGCCTGGAGTCTCGAGGACTTGGAGCCCCAGCATTTT.

This clone was picked up one time. The chain carries TRBV19 and TRBJ2-2; D is unclear. The germline V and J ends were trimmed by 5 bases and 4 bases, with 11 bases remaining between them. CDR3 length equals 14 residues. Germline V CDR1 and CDR2: LNHDA, SQIVND (reference sequence). CDR3 protein: CASSRAPGTGELFF. In DNA, the CDR3 is TGTGCCAGTAGTCGAGCCCCGGGCACCGGGGAGCTGTTTTTT. Using reference TRBV19 and TRBJ2-2 for the parts outside the CDR3, the full variable domain is DGGITQSPKYLFRKEGQNVTLSCEQNLNHDAMYWYRQDPGQGLRLIYYSQIVNDFQKGDIAEGYSVSREKKESFPLTVTSAQKNPTAFYLCASSRAPGTGELFFGEGSRLTVL.

V is TRBV19 and J is TRBJ1-1; weak D call: TRBD1 (5 bases). CDR3 length equals 14 residues. In germline, CDR1 is LNHDA, CDR2 SQIVND (reference sequence). The ends were cut back, 3 bases at V and 10 bases at J, with 18 bases in the middle. CDR3 sequence (DNA): TGTGCCAGTAGTATGGGGGGAGAGGTTGGGGGAGCTTTCTTT. Translation: CASSMGGEVGGAFF.

The gene calls are TRBV11-2 and TRBJ2-3; a possible D gene is TRBD2 (5 bases). The CDR3 totals 16 residues. V was pared by 3 bases and J by 2 bases, with 15 bases between. Germline V gene sequence: CDR1 SGHAT, CDR2 FQNNGV. CDR3 coding DNA: TGTGCCAGCAGCTTCTCCCCCGGGGAATTCACAGATACGCAGTATTTT. Protein sequence: CASSFSPGEFTDTQYF. The whole variable domain, remainder taken from reference TRBV11-2 and TRBJ2-3, is EAGVAQSPRYKIIEKRQSVAFWCNPISGHATLYWYQQILGQGPKLLIQFQNNGVVDDSQLPKDRFSAERLKGVDSTLKIQPAKLEDSAVYLCASSFSPGEFTDTQYFGPGTRLTVL.

This clone has more than one count but fewer than ten. This chain uses TRBV11-2 with TRBJ2-5; D may be TRBD2 (9 bases). The germline V and J ends were trimmed by 7 bases and 2 bases, with 20 bases remaining between them. Germline V CDR1 and CDR2: SGHAT, FQNNGV. There are 16 residues in the CDR3. The CDR3 protein is CASTPGGGRVQETQYF. CDR3 sequence (DNA): TGTGCCAGCACCCCAGGGGGCGGGAGGGTTCAAGAGACCCAGTACTTC.

The rearrangement links TRBV19 to TRBJ2-1, with D possibly being TRBD2 (6 bases). V lost 3 bases to trimming and J lost 0 bases, with 12 bases between them. The germline V gene encodes CDR1 LNHDA and CDR2 SQIVND (reference sequence). The CDR3 is 16 amino acids. Here the CDR3 DNA reads TGTGCCAGTAGTATGCTGGCGGGGAACTCCTACAATGAGCAGTTCTTC. Its translation: CASSMLAGNSYNEQFF.

The CDR3 DNA reads as TGCGCCAGCAGAGGGACAGGGGGACCCATCTCTGGAAACACCATATATTTT. It is translated as CASRGTGGPISGNTIYF. The V and J genes are TRBV5-1 and TRBJ1-3; 11 bases are shared with TRBD1. The germline V gene has CDR1 SGHRS and CDR2 YFSETQ. Trimming took 5 bases from V and 0 from J; bases not matched to a gene: 7. The CDR3 is 17 amino acids.

The genes are TRBV9 and TRBJ1-6, with a possible D match to TRBD1 (5 bases). V lost 1 base to trimming and J lost 7 bases, with 9 bases between them. Germline loops: CDR1 SGDLS, CDR2 YYNGEE. This CDR3 is 14 amino acids long. DNA of the CDR3: TGTGCCAGCAGCGTAAACCGACAGAATTCACCCCTCCACTTT. It codes for CASSVNRQNSPLHF.

The gene calls are TRBV6-1 and TRBJ1-2; TRBD1 aligns across 9 bases. V shed 5 bases, J shed 4 bases, and the junction held 8 bases outside the gene matches. From germline, CDR1 is MNHNS and CDR2 SASEGT. This CDR3 is built from 15 residues. For the CDR3, the DNA is TGTGCCAGCAGTTTACGGCCGGGACAGGGCTATGGCTACACCTTC. It specifies CASSLRPGQGYGYTF.

The chain joins TRBV28 to TRBJ2-2, with 11 bases identical to TRBD2. The V segment lost 3 bases and the J segment 5 bases; nucleotides outside the gene matches: 2. The CDR3 length is 15 residues. Germline CDR1 and CDR2: MDHEN and SYDVKM. The DNA of the CDR3 is TGTGCCAGCAGTTTTTCTAGCGGGAGGACCGGGGAGCTGTTTTTT. Translating it yields CASSFSSGRTGELFF.

V gene TRBV27 combines with J gene TRBJ1-5; no clear D. The V gene's germline CDR1 is MNHEY and CDR2 SMNVEV (reference sequence). The CDR3 is 15 residues long. Trimming cost V 0 bases and J 7 bases, with 13 bases left between them. The CDR3 here is CASSLSGRTGQPQHF. CDR3 sequence (DNA): TGTGCCAGCAGTTTATCCGGTAGGACTGGGCAGCCCCAGCATTTT.

The chain joins TRBV7-2 to TRBJ2-1, with D unclear. Germline CDR1 reads SGHTA; CDR2 reads FQGNSA. Trimming left V 3 bases short and J 10 bases short, with 10 bases between. This CDR3 has 12 amino acids. Here the CDR3 reads CASSLELGEQFF. CDR3 in DNA: TGTGCCAGCAGCTTGGAGCTTGGGGAGCAGTTCTTC.

V and J are TRBV7-2 and TRBJ1-5; D unresolved. Trimming pared 3 bases from V and 5 bases from J, leaving 8 bases between. Germline lookup yields CDR1 SGHTA and CDR2 FQGNSA. The CDR3 has 13 amino acids. As DNA, the CDR3 is TGTGCCAGCAGCTTCACAGCCGATCAGCCCCAGCATTTT. Translated, it gives CASSFTADQPQHF.

About this clone: An end of the junction does not agree with germline; a read error may underlie this. The chain has TRBV7-3 and TRBJ2-1, with TRBD2 identical over 8 bases. Germline values: CDR1 SGHTA, CDR2 FQGTGA. The CDR3 runs 13 residues. In nucleotides, the CDR3 is TGTGCCAGCAGCTTAACGTACCAGCGGGAGAGTATCTTC. Translating it yields CASSLTYQRESIF.

For the CDR3, the DNA is TGTGCCACCAGCAGCCCGGGACTAGCGGGAGATACGCAGTATTTT. It codes for CATSSPGLAGDTQYF. The V call is TRBV15, the J call TRBJ2-3; 12 bases are shared with TRBD2. The CDR3 has 15 residues. The V gene's germline CDR1 is LNHNV and CDR2 YYDKDF (reference sequence). V shed 3 bases, J shed 5 bases, and the junction held 3 bases outside the gene matches. The whole variable domain, filled in from reference TRBV15 and TRBJ2-3, reads DAMVIQNPRYQVTQFGKPVTLSCSQTLNHNVMYWYQQKSSQAPKLLFHYYDKDFNNEADTPDNFQSRRPNTSFCFLDIRSPGLGDTAMYLCATSSPGLAGDTQYFGPGTRLTVL.

V and J are TRBV7-9 and TRBJ2-7; 7 positions match TRBD1. Looked up from germline, CDR1 is SEHNR and CDR2 is FQNEAQ (reference sequence). The CDR3 loop spans 15 amino acids. The J segment lost 4 bases and the V segment lost 0 bases, leaving 6 bases of the junction unmatched. DNA for the CDR3: TGTGCCAGCAGCTTAGCGGGACAGCCTTTTTACGAGCAGTACTTC. Translating it yields CASSLAGQPFYEQYF. Variable domain in full (rest from reference TRBV7-9 and TRBJ2-7): DTGVSQNPRHKITKRGQNVTFRCDPISEHNRLYWYRQTLGQGPEFLTYFQNEAQLEKSRLLSDRFSAERPKGSFSTLEIQRTEQGDSAMYLCASSLAGQPFYEQYFGPGTRLTVT.

V is TRBV18 and J is TRBJ2-5, with 11 bases aligning to TRBD2. From germline, CDR1 is KGHSH and CDR2 LQKENI. The junction had 13 bases not matched to a gene; V was cut back by 5 bases and J by 5 bases. This CDR3 spans 17 amino acids. The CDR3 is CASSFRTSGSRSETQYF. CDR3 sequence (DNA): TGTGCCAGCTCATTTCGGACTAGCGGGTCCAGATCGGAGACCCAGTACTTC.

The sample holds a few counts of this clone. The genes are TRBV4-1 and TRBJ1-2; possibly TRBD1 for D (6 bases). Trimming cost V 1 base and J 4 bases, with 16 bases left between them. There are 16 residues in the CDR3. Germline lookup yields CDR1 MGHRA and CDR2 YSYEKL. CDR3 sequence (DNA): TGCGCCAGCAGCCAAGCTGCGGACAGCCTGGTCTATGGCTACACCTTC. Its protein product is CASSQAADSLVYGYTF.

The V and J genes are TRBV30 and TRBJ1-2; D not certain. The CDR3 runs to 13 residues. CDR1 is GTSNPN, CDR2 SVGIG, per germline (reference sequence). The ends were cut back, 4 bases at V and 3 bases at J, with 12 bases in the middle. CDR3 residues: CAWTVNRDYGYTF. CDR3 nucleotides: TGTGCCTGGACTGTGAATAGAGACTATGGCTACACCTTC.